The rows below give T cell receptor beta chains drawn from one sample of a study of low-dose radiotherapy and immunotherapy resistance in tumors. Via MiXCR, TCRdb re-called the reads, giving one row per CDR3 protein. The data hold 85,000 to 95,000 distinct CDR3 sequences, with 20% observed a single time. The sequences come from PBMCs, collected after low-dose radiotherapy plus immunotherapy. All receptors come from a female donor with ovarian cancer. Both conserved end residues are part of each CDR3. The D gene is left open where the match is weak. Clone sizes are given selectively: once, few, many, or a class where the clone is expanded.

TGTGCCAGCAGGGGAGCGGGGGGGCGATACAATGAGCAGTTCTTC,CASRGAGGRYNEQFF,TRBD2,TRBJ2-1,many,TRBV12-3/TRBV12-4
TGTGCCATCAGTGATCTGGGACAGGGCTCCTACGAGCAGTACTTC,CAISDLGQGSYEQYF,TRBD1,TRBJ2-7,many,TRBV10-3
TGTGCCAGCAGTCTCACTGGAAACACCATATATTTT,CASSLTGNTIYF,NA,TRBJ1-3,many,TRBV12-3/TRBV12-4
TGTGCCAGCAGCTCCATCCGGGGGGCAAGGGGGGATACGCAGTATTTT,CASSSIRGARGDTQYF,NA,TRBJ2-3,many,TRBV13
TGCGCCAGCAGCCAAGAAGTTGGCAGGGTGAACGAGGGGGCCAAAAACATTCAGTACTTC,CASSQEVGRVNEGAKNIQYF,NA,TRBJ2-4,many,TRBV4-1
TGCGCCAGCAGCTTGGCTGGGGATGAAAAACTGTTTTTT,CASSLAGDEKLFF,NA,TRBJ1-4,many,TRBV5-1
TGTGCCAGCACAGGACAGGGCGGCAATCAGCCCCAGCATTTT,CASTGQGGNQPQHF,TRBD1,TRBJ1-5,many,TRBV7-9
TGTGCCAGTAGTGCTAAGGCCCTTTCGGGACTAGCGGGAGGGAACTCCTACAATGAGCAGTTCTTC,CASSAKALSGLAGGNSYNEQFF,TRBD2,TRBJ2-1,many,TRBV19
TGTGCCAGCAGCCCCCGGACCCTATCGGGGACCGGGGAGCTGTTTTTT,CASSPRTLSGTGELFF,NA,TRBJ2-2,many,TRBV6-2/TRBV6-3
TGTGCCAGCAGACAGGGTAACTACGAGCAGTACTTC,CASRQGNYEQYF,NA,TRBJ2-7,many,TRBV27
TGTGCCAGCATTCCCCCGGGGGGGAGCGGGTACGAGCAGTACTTC,CASIPPGGSGYEQYF,TRBD2,TRBJ2-7,many,TRBV28
TGTGCCACCAGTGGTCTGGCGGAAGGACTCACAGATACGCAGTATTTT,CATSGLAEGLTDTQYF,NA,TRBJ2-3,many,TRBV24-1
TGCAGTGCTAGAGATCTCGTTGCAGGGAACTACGAGCAGTACTTC,CSARDLVAGNYEQYF,NA,TRBJ2-7,many,TRBV20-1
TGTGCCAGCAGCTTAGATCCCAACACCGGGGAGCTGTTTTTT,CASSLDPNTGELFF,NA,TRBJ2-2,many,TRBV11-3
TGTGCCAGCAGACACAGTTGGGGACGGGGTAACACCGGGGAGCTGTTTTTT,CASRHSWGRGNTGELFF,NA,TRBJ2-2,many,TRBV28
TGCAGTGCTTCCCAGACAGAGACCCAGTACTTC,CSASQTETQYF,NA,TRBJ2-5,NA,TRBV20-1
TGTGCCAGCAGCTTAGGTCGTAGCGGGAGTTTCCAAGAGACCCAGTACTTC,CASSLGRSGSFQETQYF,TRBD2,TRBJ2-5,many,TRBV11-3
TGCAGCGTTGAAAAACCGGGACTAGCTTCCGGGGAGCTGTTTTTT,CSVEKPGLASGELFF,TRBD2,TRBJ2-2,many,TRBV29-1
TGTGCCAGCAGCTTAGTAGGTGGTTTCTACGAGCAGTACTTC,CASSLVGGFYEQYF,NA,TRBJ2-7,many,TRBV7-2
TGTGCCAGTATGGCGGGAGATACGCAGTATTTT,CASMAGDTQYF,NA,TRBJ2-3,many,TRBV19
TGTGCCTGGAATGCCCTCAGGGGTTACTATGGCTACACCTTC,CAWNALRGYYGYTF,NA,TRBJ1-2,few,TRBV30
TGTGCCATCAGTGAGTCGAACAATGAGCAGTTCTTC,CAISESNNEQFF,NA,TRBJ2-1,many,TRBV10-3
TGCAGTGCTAGAGTGGTTTCTGGGGCCAACGTCCTGACTTTC,CSARVVSGANVLTF,NA,TRBJ2-6,many,TRBV20-1
TGTGCCAGCAGCCAAGACATAACGGATCAGCCCCAGCATTTT,CASSQDITDQPQHF,NA,TRBJ1-5,NA,TRBV3-1
TGTGCCAGCAGCTTAGAGTGGGGGCGGGCCAAAAACATTCAGTACTTC,CASSLEWGRAKNIQYF,NA,TRBJ2-4,many,TRBV7-2
TGTGCCTGGAGTAGAGCAGGGTCTTATGGCTACACCTTC,CAWSRAGSYGYTF,NA,TRBJ1-2,few,TRBV30
TGTGCCACCGGGGTGGGACCCCAAAATGAAAAACTGTTTTTT,CATGVGPQNEKLFF,NA,TRBJ1-4,many,TRBV15
TGTGCCAGCAGCGATAGGCGTAGCGGGAGGGGTTCAGATACGCAGTATTTT,CASSDRRSGRGSDTQYF,TRBD2,TRBJ2-3,many,TRBV7-2
TGTGCCAGCAGCTGGCCAGGGAGGTCGGATGAGCAGTTCTTC,CASSWPGRSDEQFF,NA,TRBJ2-1,few,TRBV7-3
TGTGCCAGTAGTATCGACGGAGACTATGGCTACACCTTC,CASSIDGDYGYTF,NA,TRBJ1-2,many,TRBV19
TGTGCCAGCAGTTTAGTGGCGGGGGGAACTAGCACAGATACGCAGTATTTT,CASSLVAGGTSTDTQYF,TRBD2,TRBJ2-3,many,TRBV28
TGTGCCAGCAGCCAAGGACTATTGGTTGAAGCTTTCTTT,CASSQGLLVEAFF,NA,TRBJ1-1,few,TRBV14
TGTGCCAGCAGTTTCACGGTCGCAGCCGAGCAGTACTTC,CASSFTVAAEQYF,NA,TRBJ2-7,NA,TRBV27
TGTGCCAGCAGCCAACCGGGACTAGCGGGAGCGGGGACCGGGGAGCTGTTTTTT,CASSQPGLAGAGTGELFF,TRBD2,TRBJ2-2,NA,TRBV7-2
TGTGCCAGCAGCTCCGTTAGTGGGGGAGACTACAATGAGCAGTTCTTC,CASSSVSGGDYNEQFF,NA,TRBJ2-1,many,TRBV7-2
TGTGCCAGCAGCCAAGACGGGCAGGCTCCTAACTATGGCTACACCTTC,CASSQDGQAPNYGYTF,NA,TRBJ1-2,many,TRBV3-1
TGTGCCAGCAGTTTTTACCCGATGAACACTGAAGCTTTCTTT,CASSFYPMNTEAFF,NA,TRBJ1-1,many,TRBV12-3/TRBV12-4
TGTGCCAGCAGTTTCACCCTACTAGCGGGGGTTAACAATGAGCAGTTCTTC,CASSFTLLAGVNNEQFF,TRBD2,TRBJ2-1,NA,TRBV28
TGTGCCAGCAGTTTGGGACTAGCGGGAGGGATGGGAGAGACCCAGTACTTC,CASSLGLAGGMGETQYF,TRBD2,TRBJ2-5,NA,TRBV6-2/TRBV6-3
TGTGCCAGCAGCCAAAGGCTACCTCGCACAGATACGCAGTATTTT,CASSQRLPRTDTQYF,NA,TRBJ2-3,many,TRBV3-1